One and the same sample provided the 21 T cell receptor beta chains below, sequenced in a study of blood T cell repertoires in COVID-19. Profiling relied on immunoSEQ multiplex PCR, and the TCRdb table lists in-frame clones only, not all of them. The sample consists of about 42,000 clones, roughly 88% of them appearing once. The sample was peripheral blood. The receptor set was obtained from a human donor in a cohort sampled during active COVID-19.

This CDR3 reads CASSLDRRDYSNQPQHF. Here the CDR3 DNA reads TGTGCCAGCAGCTTGGATCGCAGGGATTATAGCAATCAGCCCCAGCATTTT. J is TRBJ1-5 and V is TRBV5-5; D possibly corresponds to TRBD1 (5 bases). The CDR3 length is 17 residues. The germline V gene encodes CDR1 SGHKS and CDR2 YYEKEE (reference sequence). The germline V and J ends were trimmed by 0 bases and 0 bases, with 13 bases remaining between them.

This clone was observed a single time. CDR3: CASSARQNLSPLHF. The CDR3 DNA follows: TGTGCCAGCAGCGCTCGACAAAACCTCTCACCCCTCCACTTT. The chain recombines TRBV7-2 with TRBJ1-6; D is uncertain. Trimming took 5 bases from V and 10 from J, leaving 15 bases between them. The CDR3 runs to 14 residues. Per germline, CDR1 SGHTA and CDR2 FQGNSA. The full variable domain, with the rest looked up from reference TRBV7-2 and TRBJ1-6, is GAGVSQSPSNKVTEKGKDVELRCDPISGHTALYWYRQSLGQGLEFLIYFQGNSAPDKSGLPSDRFSAERTGGSVSTLTIQRTQQEDSAVYLCASSARQNLSPLHFGNGTRLTVT.

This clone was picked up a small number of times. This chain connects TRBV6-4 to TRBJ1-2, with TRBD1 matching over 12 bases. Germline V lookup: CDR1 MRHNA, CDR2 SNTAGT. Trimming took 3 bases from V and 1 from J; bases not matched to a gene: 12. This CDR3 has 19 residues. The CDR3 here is CASSDPFGTGGRFNYGYTF. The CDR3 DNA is TGTGCCAGCAGTGATCCGTTTGGGACAGGGGGCCGGTTTAACTATGGCTACACCTTC.

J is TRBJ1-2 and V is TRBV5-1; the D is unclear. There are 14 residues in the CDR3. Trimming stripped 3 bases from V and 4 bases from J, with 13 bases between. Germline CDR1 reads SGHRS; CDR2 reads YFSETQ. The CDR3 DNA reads TGCGCCAGCAGCTCGGGCCACGAGGGCTATGGCTACACCTTC. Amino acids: CASSSGHEGYGYTF.

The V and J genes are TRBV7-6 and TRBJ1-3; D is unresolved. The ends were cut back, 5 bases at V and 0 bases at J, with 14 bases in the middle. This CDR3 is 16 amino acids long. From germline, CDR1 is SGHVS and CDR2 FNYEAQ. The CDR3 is CASSASVFSSGNTIYF. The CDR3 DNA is TGTGCCAGCAGCGCATCGGTATTCTCCTCTGGAAACACCATATATTTT.

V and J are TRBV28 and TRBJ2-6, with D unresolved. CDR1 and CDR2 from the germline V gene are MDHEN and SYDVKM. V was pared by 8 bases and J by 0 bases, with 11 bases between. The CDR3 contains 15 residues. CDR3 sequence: CASDSRSSGANVLTF. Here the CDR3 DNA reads TGTGCCAGCGACTCTAGAAGCTCTGGGGCCAACGTCCTGACTTTC.

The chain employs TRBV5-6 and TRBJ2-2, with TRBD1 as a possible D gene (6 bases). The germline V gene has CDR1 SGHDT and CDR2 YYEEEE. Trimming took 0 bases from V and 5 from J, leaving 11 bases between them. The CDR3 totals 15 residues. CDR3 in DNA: TGTGCCAGCAGCTTGGTTTGGCAGGGGACCGGGGAGCTGTTTTTT. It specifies CASSLVWQGTGELFF.

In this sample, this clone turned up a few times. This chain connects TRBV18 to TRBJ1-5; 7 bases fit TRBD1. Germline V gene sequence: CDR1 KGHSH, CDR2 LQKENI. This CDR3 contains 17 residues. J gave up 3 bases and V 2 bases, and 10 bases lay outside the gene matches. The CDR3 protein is CASSPDRAAAHNQPQHF. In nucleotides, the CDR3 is TGTGCCAGCTCACCAGACAGGGCAGCGGCACACAATCAGCCCCAGCATTTT.

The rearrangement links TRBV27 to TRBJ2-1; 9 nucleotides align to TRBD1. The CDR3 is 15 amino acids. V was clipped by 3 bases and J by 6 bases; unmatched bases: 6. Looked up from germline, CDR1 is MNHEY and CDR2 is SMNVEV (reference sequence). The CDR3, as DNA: TGTGCCAGCAGTTTCCGGGACAGGGTAGGCAATGAGCAGTTCTTC. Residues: CASSFRDRVGNEQFF.

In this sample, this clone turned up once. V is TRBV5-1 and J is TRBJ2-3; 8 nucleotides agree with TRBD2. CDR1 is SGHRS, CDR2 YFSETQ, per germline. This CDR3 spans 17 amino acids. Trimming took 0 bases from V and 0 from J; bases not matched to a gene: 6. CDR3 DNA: TGCGCCAGCAGCTTGGCAGTCGGGGGGGGCAGCACAGATACGCAGTATTTT. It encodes CASSLAVGGGSTDTQYF.

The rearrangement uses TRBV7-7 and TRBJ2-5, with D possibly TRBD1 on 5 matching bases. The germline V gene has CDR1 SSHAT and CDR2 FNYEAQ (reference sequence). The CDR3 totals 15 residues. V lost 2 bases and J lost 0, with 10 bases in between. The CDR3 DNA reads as TGTGCCAGCAGCTTAAGCCCAGGGTACCAAGAGACCCAGTACTTC. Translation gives CASSLSPGYQETQYF.

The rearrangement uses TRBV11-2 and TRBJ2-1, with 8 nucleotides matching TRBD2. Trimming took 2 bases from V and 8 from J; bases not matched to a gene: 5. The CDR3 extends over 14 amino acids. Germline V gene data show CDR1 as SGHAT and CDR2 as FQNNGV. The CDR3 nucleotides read TGTGCCAGCAGCTTACCGGGGGGGTGGGATGAGCAGTTCTTC. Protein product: CASSLPGGWDEQFF.

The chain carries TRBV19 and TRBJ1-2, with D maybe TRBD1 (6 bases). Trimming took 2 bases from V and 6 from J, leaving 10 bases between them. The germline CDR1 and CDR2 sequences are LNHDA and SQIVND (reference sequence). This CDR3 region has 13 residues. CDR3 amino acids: CASSINRVDGYTF. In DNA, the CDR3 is TGTGCCAGTAGTATAAACAGGGTGGATGGCTACACCTTC. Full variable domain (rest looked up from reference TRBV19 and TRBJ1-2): DGGITQSPKYLFRKEGQNVTLSCEQNLNHDAMYWYRQDPGQGLRLIYYSQIVNDFQKGDIAEGYSVSREKKESFPLTVTSAQKNPTAFYLCASSINRVDGYTFGSGTRLTVV.

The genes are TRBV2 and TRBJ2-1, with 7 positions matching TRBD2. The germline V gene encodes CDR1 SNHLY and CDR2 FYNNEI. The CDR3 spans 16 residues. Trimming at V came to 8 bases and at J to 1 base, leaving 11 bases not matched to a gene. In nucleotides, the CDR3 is TGTGCCAGCCTGGAACACGCGGGAGTGTCCTACAATGAGCAGTTCTTC. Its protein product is CASLEHAGVSYNEQFF.

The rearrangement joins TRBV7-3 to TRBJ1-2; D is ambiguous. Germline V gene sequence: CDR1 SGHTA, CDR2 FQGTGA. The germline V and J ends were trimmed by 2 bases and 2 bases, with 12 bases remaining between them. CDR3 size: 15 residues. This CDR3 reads CASSLDPESNYGYTF. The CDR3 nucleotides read TGTGCCAGCAGCTTAGATCCAGAATCAAACTATGGCTACACCTTC.

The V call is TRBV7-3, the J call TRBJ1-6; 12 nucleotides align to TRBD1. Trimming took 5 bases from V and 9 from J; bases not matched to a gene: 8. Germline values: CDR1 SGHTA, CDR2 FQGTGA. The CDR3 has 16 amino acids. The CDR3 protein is CASSAWDRGRRSPLHF. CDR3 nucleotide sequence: TGTGCCAGCAGCGCCTGGGACAGGGGGCGTCGTTCACCCCTCCACTTT.

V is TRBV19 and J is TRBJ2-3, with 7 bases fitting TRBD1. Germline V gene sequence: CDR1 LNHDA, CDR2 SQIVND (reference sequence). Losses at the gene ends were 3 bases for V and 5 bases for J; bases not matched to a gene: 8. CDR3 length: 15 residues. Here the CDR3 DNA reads TGTGCCAGTAGTATGGGGACAGAAGTTGGAGATACGCAGTATTTT. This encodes CASSMGTEVGDTQYF.

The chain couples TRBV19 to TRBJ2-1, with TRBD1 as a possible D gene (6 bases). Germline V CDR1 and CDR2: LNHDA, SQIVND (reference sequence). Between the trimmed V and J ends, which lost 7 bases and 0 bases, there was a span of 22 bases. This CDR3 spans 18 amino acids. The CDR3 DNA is TGTGCCAGTACCCCGGACAGATTCCACTTTAGCTCCTACAATGAGCAGTTCTTC. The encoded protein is CASTPDRFHFSSYNEQFF.

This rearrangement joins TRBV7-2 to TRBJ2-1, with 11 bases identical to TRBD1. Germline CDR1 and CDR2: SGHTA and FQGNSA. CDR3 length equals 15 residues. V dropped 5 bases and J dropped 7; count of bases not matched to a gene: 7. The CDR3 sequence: CASSPRTGGRNEQFF. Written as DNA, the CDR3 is TGTGCCAGCAGCCCTCGGACAGGGGGCAGGAATGAGCAGTTCTTC.

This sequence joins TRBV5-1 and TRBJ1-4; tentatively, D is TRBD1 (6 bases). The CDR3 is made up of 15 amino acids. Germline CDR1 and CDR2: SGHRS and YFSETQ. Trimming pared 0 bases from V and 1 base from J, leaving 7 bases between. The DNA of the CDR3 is TGCGCCAGCAGCTTGGTAGGGGGAACTAATGAAAAACTGTTTTTT. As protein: CASSLVGGTNEKLFF.

The CDR3 nucleotides are TGTGCCAGCAGCTCCCTGGACAGAGACACTGAAGCTTTCTTT. Translated: CASSSLDRDTEAFF. The chain links TRBV5-6 to TRBJ1-1; weak D call: TRBD1 (6 bases). CDR1 SGHDT and CDR2 YYEEEE come from the germline V gene. V shed 3 bases and J shed 3 bases, with 12 bases lying between them. The CDR3 has 14 residues.